This TCR beta chain was observed in a study of vaccination and CD4 T cells after COVID-19 (dated by TCRdb to between 2021 and 2024). Background on the whole study: SARS-CoV-2 positivity had been established in the convalescent patients by nasal swab PCR, and mild disease was recorded in under ten of these patients and severe disease in one. Post-vaccine blood samples were obtained a median of around 67 days after the second vaccine dose, with a range of roughly 12 to 250 days. Overlapping spike peptide pools from SARS-CoV-2 and from the common cold coronaviruses HCoV-NL63, HCoV-OC43 and HCoV-229E were used as culture stimuli. Two doses of either the Pfizer-BioNTech BNT162b2 vaccine (n=8) or the Moderna mRNA-1273 vaccine (n=2) were administered to participants. Post-COVID blood samples from convalescent patients were collected a median of roughly 100 days after diagnosis, with a range of roughly 35 to 161 days. The convalescent cohort comprised six males and four females, including two Hispanic individuals, seven Caucasians, two Asians and one multiracial person. The spike-specific CD4+ TCR repertoire was compared before and after mRNA vaccination in approximately ten COVID-19 convalescent patients and a handful of infection-naive healthy vaccine recipients. As controls, cultures received a CEFX viral epitope pool (the positive control), an HIV-1 Nef peptide pool (the negative control), or no peptide at all.

CDR3 length: 15 amino acids, cysteine to phenylalanine. Only CDR3 DNA is held: 45 bases, read in frame from base 1. Trimming costs V 0 bases and J 2 bases, and their ends lie 11 bases apart. What the research found in general, with its limitations: Of the vaccine-specific clones in convalescent patients, 304 of 307, or nearly all, reacted only to SARS-CoV-2 spike and did not cross-react with common cold coronaviruses. The median number of SARS-CoV-2-reactive clonotypes rose from fewer than 25 after infection to approximately 41 after vaccination, but the change was not significant. In convalescent patients, a median 86.3% of post-vaccine SARS-CoV-2-reactive clones were detected only after vaccination, and vaccine-specific priming was suggested by this finding. Only a relatively small number of convalescent patients were included in the study, and early timepoints following natural infection were not analyzed.

The library relied on PCR. DNA from cultured CD4+ T cells was subjected to TCR sequencing with the Oncomine TCR Beta short-read assay at the Johns Hopkins FTIC core. The QIAamp micro DNA kit was used to extract genomic DNA from the cultured CD4+ T cells. Oncomine TCR Beta libraries from cultured CD4+ T cells were pooled using unique dual indexes and sequenced on an Illumina iSeq 100. The original pipeline was this. Non-productive sequences were filtered out, and CDR3s that did not start with C, did not end with F or W, or were shorter than 7 amino acids were discarded. The MANAFEST web application was used to identify antigen-specific clonotypes by comparing peptide-stimulated wells against reference wells and other culture wells. To be called positive, a clone needed an FDR below 0.05, an odds ratio above 5, and a productive frequency above 0.1% in at least two of three replicate wells. Clonotypes that were significantly expanded in both SARS-CoV-2 spike wells and at least one common cold coronavirus spike condition were defined as cross-reactive. Using R version 3.6.1, CDR3 homology was evaluated through Levenshtein distances (stringdist) along with unrooted phylogenetic trees (ape). TCRdb cleaned the public reads at Q25 with fastp, built clones with MiXCR and kept in-frame beta chains. One record per CDR3 amino acid sequence lists the most common genes and DNA. TCRdb, rather than the study authors, made the V and J calls. The sample includes about 14,000 distinct CDR3 sequences, with 55% to 70% observed a single time. Of the sample, less than 7% falls within the top ten clones.

Points on this clonotype: This clone's antigen is unknown. No much larger clonotype is one base removed from it; base qualities were not supplied.

The meaning of the sample's treatment or condition label: roughly ten-day PBMC culture with coronavirus spike peptide pools or control peptides (ViraFEST assay). To expand antigen-specific T cells with peptide pools and then pick out the expanded clonotypes through TCR sequencing, the study relied on the ViraFEST assay. The convalescent patients' positive SARS-CoV-2 PCR tests fell between March and December 2020, which was before the Alpha, Beta and Delta variants emerged in the United States. Each well held about 1.8 million PBMCs cultured with approximately 9.2 ug/ml peptide pools in IMDM containing around 5% human AB serum and 7.5 to 10 IU/ml IL-2. On days 3 and 7, half of the culture medium was replaced with fresh IL-2-containing medium. After 10 days of culture, CD4+ T cells were isolated by negative selection with the EasySep CD4+ T cell isolation kit. PBMCs were separated from whole blood using Ficoll-Paque Plus gradient centrifugation and then either used fresh or cryopreserved at -140C. In general, triplicate wells were set up for every culture condition.

The sample taken for sequencing was CD4+ T cells from blood, cultured in vitro. The TCR sequence derives from a human donor who had recovered from COVID-19. Recombination joined TRBV12-3 or TRBV12-4 with TRBJ2-7, and TRBD2 may be the D gene, going by 6 matching bases. The encoded CDR3 is CASSLAGTQPYEQYF. In nucleotide form, the sequence is TGTGCCAGCAGTTTAGCCGGGACTCAACCCTACGAGCAGTACTTC.